Shown below are 32 T cell receptor beta chains from a single sample sequenced in a study of human T cells and chemical hapten exposure. MiXCR, run by TCRdb on the RACE reads, gives a single entry per CDR3 protein. The repertoire holds 35,000 to 50,000 distinct CDR3 sequences, with about 10% as singletons. Documented time point: pre-sensitization, week 0. Sample treatment: therapeutic diphenylcyclopropenone sensitization with weekly scalp DPC. Sample: whole blood, taken in connection with sensitization to the hapten diphenylcyclopropenone (DPC). The receptor source for this set is a man aged 30-40 years with alopecia areata. Some clones in this sample may be carry-over from other donors' samples.

The chain recombines TRBV7-2 with TRBJ1-2; D gene uncertain. V was clipped by 5 bases and J by 0 bases, with 13 bases between them. The length of the CDR3 is 15 residues. The V gene's germline CDR1 is SGHTA and CDR2 FQGNSA. This chain's CDR3 is CASSTSATANYGYTF. DNA for the CDR3: TGTGCCAGCAGCACGTCCGCTACGGCTAACTATGGCTACACCTTC.

The chain has TRBV6-6 and TRBJ2-1; TRBD1 matches at 8 bases. Germline loops: CDR1 MNHNY, CDR2 SVGAGI (reference sequence). The CDR3 length is 14 residues. V shed 6 bases, J shed 3 bases, and the junction held 4 bases outside the gene matches. The CDR3 here is CASSWDRNYNEQFF. The CDR3 DNA is TGTGCCAGCAGCTGGGACAGGAACTACAATGAGCAGTTCTTC.

This clonotype showed up many times. CDR3 DNA: TGTGCCAGCAGCTTAGACACAGGATCCTCCTATGGCTACACCTTC. It translates to CASSLDTGSSYGYTF. The V gene is TRBV7-9, the J gene TRBJ1-2; the D gene is possibly TRBD1 (5 bases). The germline V and J ends were trimmed by 1 base and 4 bases, with 13 bases remaining between them. Germline V gives CDR1 SEHNR, CDR2 FQNEAQ (reference sequence). CDR3 length: 15 amino acids.

This clonotype was seen ten or more times. One junction end disagrees with the germline gene, perhaps due to a read error. The chain uses TRBV15 and TRBJ2-7, with TRBD2 matching over 11 bases. Germline V CDR1 and CDR2: LNHNV, YYDKDF (reference sequence). The CDR3 is made up of 16 amino acids. The CDR3 loop reads CATSRDSGGDTYEQYF. CDR3 DNA sequence: TGTGCCACCAGCCGAGATAGCGGGGGGGATACCTACGAGCAGTACTTC. The full variable domain, its missing parts supplied by reference TRBV15 and TRBJ2-7, is DAMVIQNPRYQVTQFGKPVTLSCSQTLNHNVMYWYQQKSSQAPKLLFHYYDKDFNNEADTPDNFQSRRPNTSFCFLDIRSPGLGDTAMYLCATSRDSGGDTYEQYFGPGTRLTVT.

In this sample, this clonotype turned up many times. V is TRBV11-2 and J is TRBJ1-1; D remains unclear. The germline CDR1 and CDR2 sequences are SGHAT and FQNNGV. This CDR3 is built from 14 residues. V shed 4 bases and J shed 1 base, with 10 bases lying between them. The CDR3 protein is CASSWGFGNTEAFF. CDR3 nucleotide sequence: TGTGCCAGCAGCTGGGGTTTTGGGAACACTGAAGCTTTCTTT.

This clonotype was seen more than once but under ten times. V is TRBV29-1 and J is TRBJ2-1; D unclear. The CDR3 is made up of 10 amino acids. The V end was cut by 3 bases, the J end by 7 bases, with 4 bases between. The germline V gene has CDR1 SQVTM and CDR2 ANQGSEA. CDR3 loop: CSVEVNEQFF. The CDR3, as DNA: TGCAGCGTTGAGGTGAATGAGCAGTTCTTC.

This clonotype was counted between two and nine times. V and J are TRBV3-1 and TRBJ2-2; maybe TRBD2 (5 bases). The germline V gene has CDR1 LGHDT and CDR2 YNNKEL (reference sequence). V lost 0 bases and J 5 bases, leaving 7 bases between the germline ends. The CDR3 consists of 14 residues. The CDR3 bases are TGTGCCAGCAGCCAAGAAGGCGGGACCGGGGAGCTGTTTTTT. The encoded protein is CASSQEGGTGELFF.

This clonotype was found many times. This chain uses TRBV11-2 with TRBJ2-2, with TRBD2 matching 7 bases. Germline CDR1 is SGHAT and CDR2 is FQNNGV. The CDR3 loop spans 14 amino acids. The V gene end was trimmed by 4 bases and the J gene end by 6 bases; junction bases not matched to a gene: 5. CDR3 protein: CASSYRDYAGELFF. Here the CDR3 DNA reads TGTGCCAGCAGCTACCGGGACTACGCCGGGGAGCTGTTTTTT. The full variable domain, completed using reference TRBV11-2 and TRBJ2-2, is EAGVAQSPRYKIIEKRQSVAFWCNPISGHATLYWYQQILGQGPKLLIQFQNNGVVDDSQLPKDRFSAERLKGVDSTLKIQPAKLEDSAVYLCASSYRDYAGELFFGEGSRLTVL.

This clonotype was seen ten or more times. V usage is TRBV18 and J usage is TRBJ2-7; D may be TRBD1 (6 bases). V was shortened by 5 bases and J by 3 bases, with 14 bases between the two germline ends. CDR1 and CDR2 from the germline V gene are KGHSH and LQKENI. CDR3 size: 14 residues. The CDR3 bases are TGTGCCAGCTCAGAAAAACAGGGTTACTACGAGCAGTACGTC. Encoded protein: CASSEKQGYYEQYV.

This clonotype was counted many times. The V call is TRBV20-1, the J call TRBJ2-2; weak D call: TRBD2 (6 bases). The germline V gene encodes CDR1 DFQATT and CDR2 SNEGSKA (reference sequence). CDR3 length: 13 residues. Deletions cut 5 bases from V and 1 base from J, with 8 bases between. Here the CDR3 reads CSARLGNTGELFF. CDR3 bases: TGCAGTGCTCGACTAGGGAACACCGGGGAGCTGTTTTTT.

The table lists this clonotype with many counts. The DNA of the CDR3 is TGTGCCAGCAGGGGACAGGGCGATAATTCACCCCTCCACTTT. This sequence encodes CASRGQGDNSPLHF. V gene TRBV7-9 combines with J gene TRBJ1-6, with 9 bases that match TRBD1. Trimming at V came to 6 bases and at J to 5 bases, leaving 2 bases not matched to a gene. Germline CDR1 is SEHNR and CDR2 is FQNEAQ (reference sequence). CDR3 size: 14 residues.

Many counts were recorded for this clonotype. The V call is TRBV11-3, the J call TRBJ1-1; D call uncertain. Germline loops: CDR1 SGHNT, CDR2 YENEEA. The V gene lost 1 base and the J gene lost 5 bases, with 8 bases spanning the gap. The CDR3 runs to 13 residues. In DNA form, the CDR3 reads TGTGCCAGCAGCTTAGGGGATCGGACTGAAGCTTTCTTT. Translation gives CASSLGDRTEAFF.

The chain couples TRBV4-2 to TRBJ1-2; D is perhaps TRBD1 (5 bases). The CDR3 consists of 15 residues. V lost 1 base and J lost 0, with 9 bases in between. Germline V lookup: CDR1 LGHNA, CDR2 YNFKEQ. The CDR3 protein is CASSQAAGSNYGYTF. The CDR3 coding sequence is TGTGCCAGCAGCCAAGCAGCAGGGTCTAACTATGGCTACACCTTC.

At least ten counts were recorded for this clonotype. The chain couples TRBV7-9 to TRBJ2-3; a weak D match, TRBD2 (5 bases). The CDR3 totals 14 residues. The germline CDR1 and CDR2 sequences are SEHNR and FQNEAQ (reference sequence). The V end lost 2 bases, the J end lost 2 bases, and 8 bases lay between the germline ends. CDR3 nucleotide sequence: TGTGCCAGCAGCTTACGGACTGCCACAGATACGCAGTATTTT. Amino acids: CASSLRTATDTQYF. The full variable domain, rest sourced from reference TRBV7-9 and TRBJ2-3, is DTGVSQNPRHKITKRGQNVTFRCDPISEHNRLYWYRQTLGQGPEFLTYFQNEAQLEKSRLLSDRFSAERPKGSFSTLEIQRTEQGDSAMYLCASSLRTATDTQYFGPGTRLTVL.

As for this clonotype: A much bigger clone sits one base away, suggesting this may be a read error. CDR3: CATSRDSGGDTYEQFF. CDR3 nucleotides: TGTGCCACCAGCCGAGATAGCGGGGGGGATACCTACGAGCAGTTCTTC. The chain couples TRBV15 to TRBJ2-7, with 11 bases fitting TRBD2. The DNA end is more similar to TRBJ2-1, so the J call may be wrong. This CDR3 comprises 16 residues. The germline V gene encodes CDR1 LNHNV and CDR2 YYDKDF (reference sequence).

This clonotype was seen only a few times. The rearrangement joins TRBV7-8 to TRBJ2-5, with 8 bases matching TRBD2. The germline V gene has CDR1 SGHVS and CDR2 FQNEAQ. The CDR3 is 18 amino acids. V lost 2 bases and J lost 0; bases outside the gene matches: 11. Here the CDR3 DNA reads TGTGCCAGCAGCTTAACCCTATATAGCGGGGCGTACCAAGAGACCCAGTACTTC. Its translation is CASSLTLYSGAYQETQYF.

The chain couples TRBV11-2 to TRBJ2-7; tentative D call: TRBD1 (5 bases). The CDR3 totals 15 residues. CDR1 is SGHAT, CDR2 FQNNGV, per germline. V dropped 0 bases and J dropped 7 bases, with 16 bases sitting between them. CDR3 amino acids: CASSLDPGAPREQYF. The CDR3 nucleotides read TGTGCCAGCAGCTTAGATCCTGGGGCGCCGAGGGAGCAGTACTTC.

This clonotype was seen a handful of times. The rearrangement joins TRBV5-1 to TRBJ1-1; the D gene is possibly TRBD1 (6 bases). The CDR3 covers 14 residues. From germline, CDR1 is SGHRS and CDR2 YFSETQ. Deletions cut 4 bases from V and 6 bases from J, with 16 bases between. Here the CDR3 reads CASSREGGASEAFF. In DNA, the CDR3 is TGCGCCAGCAGCAGGGAGGGGGGCGCGTCTGAAGCTTTCTTT.

This chain joins TRBV13 and TRBJ1-4; TRBD1 matches at 7 bases. Germline V gene lookup returns CDR1 PRHDT and CDR2 FYEKMQ (reference sequence). The CDR3 runs 14 residues. Losses at the gene ends were 5 bases for V and 4 bases for J; bases not matched to a gene: 4. The CDR3 region has the DNA TGTGCCAGCAGCCGAACAGGGGTTAATGAAAAACTGTTTTTT. Protein: CASSRTGVNEKLFF.

The V gene is TRBV20-1, the J gene TRBJ2-5, with unresolved D. V lost 3 bases and J 4 bases, leaving 15 bases between the germline ends. This CDR3 is built from 14 residues. In germline, CDR1 is DFQATT, CDR2 SNEGSKA (reference sequence). The CDR3 DNA reads as TGCAGTGCTAGTGGGATCAGCGTCCTAGAGACCCAGTACTTC. Translation: CSASGISVLETQYF.

This clonotype was counted ten times or more. This sequence joins TRBV10-3 and TRBJ2-5; TRBD1 matches 11 bases. Germline CDR1 reads ENHRY; CDR2 reads SYGVKD. V lost 8 bases and J lost 5; bases outside the gene matches: 1. This CDR3 is 12 amino acids long. The CDR3 coding sequence is TGTGCCATCGGGGACAGGGGGGAGACCCAGTACTTC. Protein product: CAIGDRGETQYF.

J is TRBJ2-1 and V is TRBV19, with D perhaps matching TRBD1 or TRBD2 (6 bases each). Germline CDR1 and CDR2: LNHDA and SQIVND (reference sequence). V lost 7 bases and J 4 bases, leaving 14 bases between the germline ends. The length of the CDR3 is 14 residues. CDR3 region: CASMSRRGYNEQFF. In nucleotides, the CDR3 is TGTGCCAGTATGTCCAGGAGGGGGTACAATGAGCAGTTCTTC.

Comment on this clonotype: With a much larger clone just one base away, this may be a read error. The CDR3 DNA is TGTGCCAGCAGTTTAGCGAGGGAGGACTATGACTACACCTTC. It specifies CASSLAREDYDYTF. The chain joins TRBV12-3 or TRBV12-4 to TRBJ1-2, with unresolved D. The CDR3 length is 14 residues.

This clonotype was counted a single time. V is TRBV9 and J is TRBJ2-4; D unresolved. V lost 5 bases, J lost 7 bases, and 1 base lay in between. CDR3 size: 9 residues. Looked up from germline, CDR1 is SGDLS and CDR2 is YYNGEE. CDR3 nucleotides: TGTGCCAGCAGGAACATTCAGTACTTC. It specifies CASRNIQYF.

This clonotype was seen at least ten times. CDR3 DNA: TGTGCCAGCAGCGAGACAGGGCGCCCTGAAGCTTTCTTT. Protein: CASSETGRPEAFF. The rearrangement links TRBV6-5 to TRBJ1-1; TRBD1 matches 7 bases. Germline V lookup: CDR1 MNHEY, CDR2 SVGAGI. This CDR3 region has 13 residues. V shed 6 bases and J 6 bases; nucleotides not matched to a gene: 7.

This chain links TRBV27 with TRBJ2-1; possible D gene TRBD2, 5 bases. V was pared by 6 bases and J by 6 bases, with 12 bases between. The germline V gene encodes CDR1 MNHEY and CDR2 SMNVEV (reference sequence). The CDR3 is 13 amino acids. The CDR3 bases are TGTGCCAGCAGGGTAGCGATGGGCAATGAGCAGTTCTTC. Its protein product is CASRVAMGNEQFF.

Comment on this clonotype: A much bigger clone sits one base away, suggesting this may be a read error. Because the CDR3 is missing its conserved closing phenylalanine or tryptophan, this is likely a read error. V gene TRBV29-1 combines with J gene TRBJ1-1, with D unclear. The CDR3 covers 12 residues. CDR1 is SQVTM and CDR2 is ANQGSEA in the germline V gene. V lost 4 bases and J 0 bases, leaving 6 bases between the germline ends. For the CDR3, the DNA is TGCAGCGTTGGACATCTGAACACTGAAGCTTTCTGT. This gives the protein CSVGHLNTEAFC.

This clonotype was seen more than once but under ten times. The chain joins TRBV27 to TRBJ2-2, with D hard to call. Trimming removed 2 bases at V and 4 bases at J, with 8 bases between. The CDR3 consists of 14 residues. The germline V gene encodes CDR1 MNHEY and CDR2 SMNVEV (reference sequence). The CDR3 nucleotides are TGTGCCAGCAGTTTAAGGCAGTTCACCGGGGAGCTGTTTTTT. Protein sequence: CASSLRQFTGELFF.

This clonotype was seen many times. The V call is TRBV6-2 or TRBV6-3, the J call TRBJ2-7; unclear D gene. The V gene's germline CDR1 is MNHEY and CDR2 SVGEGT. The V and J ends lost 10 bases and 1 base respectively, with 17 bases between them. The CDR3 extends over 14 amino acids. In DNA form, the CDR3 reads TGTGCCACCAGCCGGGCCACAAAGTCCTACGAGCAGTACTTC. Encoded protein: CATSRATKSYEQYF.

This clonotype was seen at least ten times. The chain joins TRBV3-1 to TRBJ2-1; 12 bases are shared with TRBD1. Trimming cost V 0 bases and J 7 bases; bases outside gene matches: 7. Germline loops: CDR1 LGHDT, CDR2 YNNKEL (reference sequence). This CDR3 spans 17 amino acids. CDR3 protein: CASSQESGTGGSNEQFF. DNA of the CDR3: TGTGCCAGCAGCCAAGAGAGTGGGACAGGGGGCTCAAATGAGCAGTTCTTC.

This clonotype was observed at least ten times. The chain recombines TRBV21-1 with TRBJ2-7; the table's D gene call, TRBD1, was not cross checked with the DNA. TRBV21-1 is a documented pseudogene. This CDR3 is built from 15 residues. CDR3 in DNA: TGTGCCAGCAGCAAAGCAGGACCCCTCATCTACGAGCAGTACTTC. Translating it yields CASSKAGPLIYEQYF.

V and J are TRBV5-1 and TRBJ1-1, with TRBD1 matching 7 bases. CDR3 length: 13 residues. Looked up from germline, CDR1 is SGHRS and CDR2 is YFSETQ. V shed 7 bases, J shed 4 bases, and the junction held 7 bases outside the gene matches. This CDR3 reads CASLNPGGTEAFF. CDR3 DNA: TGCGCCAGCCTTAATCCAGGGGGCACTGAAGCTTTCTTT.